The 7 T cell receptor beta chains below were found in one sample sequenced in a study of blood T cell repertoires in COVID-19 (TCRdb year 2020). Receptor libraries were prepared by the immunoSEQ multiplex PCR assay. TCRdb took over this immuneACCESS table, retaining in-frame rearrangements with V and J assigned. Such tables are incomplete; in checked studies, under half of the missing clones stem from an unresolved V gene, and the remainder is unexplained. The sample table holds 95,000 to 100,000 clones, of which almost 95% were seen once. The biggest ten clones account for approximately 5.4% of the sample. Sequenced sample: peripheral blood. The receptors derive from a man aged 50 to 59 with active COVID-19.

J is TRBJ2-1 and V is TRBV28, with D hard to call. CDR1 is MDHEN, CDR2 SYDVKM, per germline. CDR3 length: 11 residues. The V end lost 8 bases, the J end lost 9 bases, and 11 bases lay between the germline ends. For the CDR3, the DNA is TGTGCCAGCCTGCGCAATAGTGAGCAGTTCTTC. Protein: CASLRNSEQFF.

V usage is TRBV3-1 (or the pseudogene TRBV3-2) and J usage is TRBJ2-1; D possibly corresponds to TRBD1 (7 bases). The CDR3 loop spans 15 amino acids. Trimming cost V 4 bases and J 9 bases, with 19 bases left between them. The germline V gene has CDR1 LGHDT and CDR2 YNNKEL (reference sequence). CDR3 sequence (DNA): TGTGCCAGCAGCCGTGCAGGGGGTCTGGAGGGTGAGCAGTTCTTC. Translating it yields CASSRAGGLEGEQFF.

The chain has TRBV2 and TRBJ1-5; 7 bases match TRBD1. The germline V gene has CDR1 SNHLY and CDR2 FYNNEI. With V trimmed by 8 bases and J by 3 bases, 4 bases remained unmatched. CDR3 length: 13 residues. CDR3 in DNA: TGTGCCAGCCAGACAGGGAACAATCAGCCCCAGCATTTT. Encoded protein: CASQTGNNQPQHF.

The chain couples TRBV20-1 to TRBJ1-5; no clear D. CDR3 length: 11 amino acids. V dropped 6 bases and J dropped 9 bases, with 12 bases sitting between them. CDR1 is DFQATT, CDR2 SNEGSKA, per germline (reference sequence). The CDR3 DNA is TGCAGTGCAGGCGGCAGTGGGCCCCAGCATTTT. Protein: CSAGGSGPQHF.

The chain combines TRBV7-9 with TRBJ1-1, with 10 bases fitting TRBD1. Germline V gene sequence: CDR1 SEHNR, CDR2 FQNEAQ (reference sequence). The junction had 6 bases not matched to a gene; V was cut back by 4 bases and J by 4 bases. CDR3 length: 15 amino acids. CDR3 coding DNA: TGTGCCAGCAGCTGGCCGGGACAGGGGTCCACTGAAGCTTTCTTT. Amino acid sequence: CASSWPGQGSTEAFF.

CDR3 sequence: CASSPPGGGNEKLFF. The CDR3 nucleotides are TGTGCCAGCAGCCCTCCTGGGGGGGGTAATGAAAAACTGTTTTTT. The J gene is TRBJ1-4, the V gene TRBV9; D might be TRBD1 (5 bases). Germline CDR1 reads SGDLS; CDR2 reads YYNGEE. Trimming left V 4 bases short and J 4 bases short, with 14 bases between. The CDR3 sequence is 15 residues long.

V and J are TRBV27 and TRBJ2-6; TRBD2 aligns across 8 bases. J gave up 2 bases and V 6 bases, and 6 bases lay outside the gene matches. CDR1 is MNHEY, CDR2 SMNVEV, per germline (reference sequence). The length of the CDR3 is 16 residues. DNA for the CDR3: TGTGCCAGCAGCCCGGCGGGGGGCGCTGGGGCCAACGTCCTGACTTTC. This gives the protein CASSPAGGAGANVLTF.